The sequence of this T cell receptor (beta chain) was determined in a study of CD8 T cells in ankylosing spondylitis. Study outcomes and limitations: A number of the motif variants had already been described in reactive arthritis synovial fluid and blood. Reports say disease-linked clones showed up significantly more in matched ankylosing spondylitis synovial fluid.

This clonotype was seen a few times. Its cognate antigen is unknown. This CDR3 comprises 18 residues. Germline V gene data show CDR1 as SGHRS and CDR2 as YFSETQ. J gave up 0 bases and V 3 bases, and 12 bases lay outside the gene matches. TCRdb fed the 5' RACE reads into MiXCR, producing one record per CDR3 protein. The top ten clones hold roughly 3.6% of a sample with a few hundred thousand distinct CDR3 sequences, about a fifth of them seen once. The chain has TRBV5-1 and TRBJ2-1; 7 bases agree with TRBD2. This clonotype was sampled from a female donor with ankylosing spondylitis or in good health (not recorded which). Sequencing input: blood, either unsorted or a sorted T cell fraction (not recorded which). Written as DNA, the CDR3 is TGCGCCAGCAGCTCAAATCCCCTAGCGGTTAGCTCCTACAATGAGCAGTTCTTC. Its translation is CASSSNPLAVSSYNEQFF.